This T cell receptor (beta chain) was documented in a study of T-cell memory formation after mild COVID-19. Via MiXCR, TCRdb re-called the 5' RACE reads, giving one row per CDR3 protein. The table shows under 150,000 distinct CDR3 sequences, with 15% to 20% occurring only once. This clonotype was detected only a few times. The CDR3 totals 14 residues. Germline CDR1 is SGHRS and CDR2 is YFSETQ. V lost 0 bases to trimming and J lost 7 bases, with 10 bases between them. Sequenced material: PBMCs or a T cell subset sorted from them (not recorded which). The chain carries TRBV5-1 and TRBJ2-2; D is perhaps TRBD1 (6 bases). This TCR was sampled from an adult woman who had mild COVID-19 (a few samples of this study predate the infection). Cell type and time point are not known. This chain's CDR3 is CASSLDREHGELFF. CDR3 coding DNA: TGCGCCAGCAGCTTGGACAGGGAACACGGGGAGCTGTTTTTT.